The sequence of this T cell receptor (beta chain) was determined in a study of T cells in Graves' hyperthyroidism and ophthalmopathy. Authors of the study amplified TCR beta CDR3 regions from RNA transcripts. In the first-round RT-PCR of the TCR CDR3, the HTBI primer set was used. Via MiXCR, TCRdb re-called the multiplex PCR reads, giving one row per CDR3 protein. Counted here are more than 150,000 distinct CDR3 sequences, about 18% occurring once; the ten biggest clones make up about 31%. The V gene end was trimmed by 4 bases and the J gene end by 10 bases; junction bases not matched to a gene: 6. Per germline, CDR1 SGHDN and CDR2 FVKESK. CDR3 length equals 13 residues.

The source is a woman in her forties or fifties with Graves' hyperthyroidism. The chain couples TRBV14 to TRBJ2-1; 8 nucleotides align to TRBD2. The sequencing input was blood. The CDR3, as DNA: TGTGCCAGCAGCCCCGGACTAGCTAGAGAGCAGTTCTTC. Translated, it gives CASSPGLAREQFF.